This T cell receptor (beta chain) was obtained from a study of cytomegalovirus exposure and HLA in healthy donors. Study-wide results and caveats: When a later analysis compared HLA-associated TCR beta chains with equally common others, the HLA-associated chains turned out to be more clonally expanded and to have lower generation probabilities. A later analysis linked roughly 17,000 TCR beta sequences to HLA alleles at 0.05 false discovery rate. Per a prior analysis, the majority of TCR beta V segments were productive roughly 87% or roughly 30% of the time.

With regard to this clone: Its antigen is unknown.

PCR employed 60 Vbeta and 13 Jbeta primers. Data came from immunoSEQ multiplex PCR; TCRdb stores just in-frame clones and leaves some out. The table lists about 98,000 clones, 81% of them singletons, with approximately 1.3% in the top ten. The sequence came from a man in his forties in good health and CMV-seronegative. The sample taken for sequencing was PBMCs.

Here the CDR3 reads CASSSGQGFEKLFF. CDR3 DNA sequence: TGTGCCAGCAGTTCGGGACAGGGGTTCGAAAAACTGTTTTTT. The chain joins TRBV28 to TRBJ1-4; 10 bases line up with TRBD1. The germline CDR1 and CDR2 sequences are MDHEN and SYDVKM. This CDR3 spans 14 amino acids. V shed 4 bases and J 8 bases; nucleotides not matched to a gene: 4.